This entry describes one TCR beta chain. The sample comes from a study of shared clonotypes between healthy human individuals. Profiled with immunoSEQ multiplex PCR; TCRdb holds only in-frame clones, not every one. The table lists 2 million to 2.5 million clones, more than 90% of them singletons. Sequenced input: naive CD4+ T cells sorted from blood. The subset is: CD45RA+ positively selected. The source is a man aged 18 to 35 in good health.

Written as DNA, the CDR3 is TGCAGTGTCCCGGGGGGTAGCGAGCAGTACTTC. It specifies CSVPGGSEQYF. The chain links TRBV20-1 to TRBJ2-7; 7 nucleotides match TRBD2. The germline V gene encodes CDR1 DFQATT and CDR2 SNEGSKA (reference sequence). With 7 bases clipped from V and 6 bases from J, the junction kept 6 bases outside the gene matches. The CDR3 sequence is 11 residues long.